Below, 21 T cell receptor beta chains from the same sample are listed, as sequenced in a study of T cell responses to AZD1222 COVID-19 vaccine. Measured with immunoSEQ multiplex PCR; TCRdb has only the in-frame clones, and not every one. The top ten clones hold more than 7% of a sample with 150,000 to 200,000 clones, just over 85% of them seen once. The specimen was peripheral blood, collected on day 0 of AZD1222 vaccination. These receptors originate from an adult in good health.

The V gene is TRBV5-1, the J gene TRBJ1-1; D remains unclear. Trimming removed 3 bases at V and 6 bases at J, with 15 bases between. CDR1 is SGHRS, CDR2 YFSETQ, per germline. This CDR3 spans 14 amino acids. CDR3 coding DNA: TGCGCCAGCAGCTCCTCAGACGACCGAGCTGAAGCTTTCTTT. Amino acids: CASSSSDDRAEAFF.

This chain uses TRBV5-6 with TRBJ1-4; D uncertain. Between the trimmed V and J ends, which lost 4 bases and 5 bases, there was a span of 15 bases. Germline V gene data show CDR1 as SGHDT and CDR2 as YYEEEE. The CDR3 is 15 residues long. The CDR3 DNA reads TGTGCCAGCAGCGGTAGATGGGCTTTCAATGAAAAACTGTTTTTT. It encodes CASSGRWAFNEKLFF.

The chain joins TRBV5-1 to TRBJ2-2, with a weak D call TRBD1 (6 bases). The germline V and J ends were trimmed by 4 bases and 5 bases, with 12 bases remaining between them. Germline V CDR1 and CDR2: SGHRS, YFSETQ. The CDR3 totals 14 residues. The CDR3 DNA reads as TGCGCCAGCAGCCCGATCGACAGGACCGGGGAGCTGTTTTTT. Translated, it gives CASSPIDRTGELFF. Variable domain in full (rest from reference TRBV5-1 and TRBJ2-2): KAGVTQTPRYLIKTRGQQVTLSCSPISGHRSVSWYQQTPGQGLQFLFEYFSETQRNKGNFPGRFSGRQFSNSRSEMNVSTLELGDSALYLCASSPIDRTGELFFGEGSRLTVL.

The genes are TRBV4-1 and TRBJ2-7; possibly TRBD2 for D (6 bases). Germline V CDR1 and CDR2: MGHRA, YSYEKL. CDR3 length: 14 residues. Trimming cost V 3 bases and J 6 bases, with 15 bases left between them. CDR3 nucleotide sequence: TGCGCCAGCAGCCAGCACGGAGGAGGGCCCGAGCAGTACTTC. Its translation is CASSQHGGGPEQYF.

This sequence joins TRBV28 and TRBJ2-1, with 9 nucleotides matching TRBD1. CDR3 length equals 20 residues. Germline assignment: CDR1 MDHEN and CDR2 SYDVKM. V shed 3 bases and J 0 bases; nucleotides not matched to a gene: 15. CDR3 protein: CASSFYRGRLMGSSYNEQFF. The DNA of the CDR3 is TGTGCCAGCAGTTTCTACAGGGGGCGGTTAATGGGGAGCTCCTACAATGAGCAGTTCTTC. Looking up the rest from reference TRBV28 and TRBJ2-1 gives the full variable domain: DVKVTQSSRYLVKRTGEKVFLECVQDMDHENMFWYRQDPGLGLRLIYFSYDVKMKEKGDIPEGYSVSREKKERFSLILESASTNQTSMYLCASSFYRGRLMGSSYNEQFFGPGTRLTVL.

The chain couples TRBV2 to TRBJ2-1, with TRBD2 matching over 12 bases. Germline V gives CDR1 SNHLY, CDR2 FYNNEI. The CDR3 runs 16 residues. Unmatched junction bases numbered 10, after V lost 5 bases and J lost 8 bases. The CDR3 sequence: CASSPPTSGGRDEQFF. The CDR3 DNA follows: TGTGCCAGCAGTCCCCCTACTAGCGGGGGGCGAGATGAGCAGTTCTTC.

The chain employs TRBV6-5 and TRBJ1-1; D may be TRBD1 (5 bases). The CDR3 totals 13 residues. Germline V gene data show CDR1 as MNHEY and CDR2 as SVGAGI. V lost 5 bases and J lost 2, with 9 bases in between. The CDR3 spells CASSRDSNTEAFF. In DNA form, the CDR3 reads TGTGCCAGCAGTCGCGACAGCAACACTGAAGCTTTCTTT.

J is TRBJ1-4 and V is TRBV7-6; D ambiguous. V was pared by 1 base and J by 0 bases, with 9 bases between. The germline V gene has CDR1 SGHVS and CDR2 FNYEAQ. The CDR3 has 16 residues. CDR3 sequence (DNA): TGTGCCAGCAGCTTAGATCATAAGGCAACTAATGAAAAACTGTTTTTT. It translates to CASSLDHKATNEKLFF.

This chain joins TRBV28 and TRBJ1-2, with D tentatively TRBD1 (5 bases). The CDR3 consists of 13 residues. Trimming removed 5 bases from V and 6 bases from J, with 13 bases in between. Germline V CDR1 and CDR2: MDHEN, SYDVKM. CDR3 DNA: TGTGCCAGCAGTCCTGGGACCGTAAATGGCTACACCTTC. This translates into CASSPGTVNGYTF.

This clone was detected once. The chain has TRBV7-7 and TRBJ2-7, with D possibly matching TRBD1 (6 bases). CDR1 and CDR2 from the germline V gene are SSHAT and FNYEAQ (reference sequence). V was shortened by 1 base and J by 4 bases, with 14 bases between the two germline ends. This CDR3 is 15 amino acids long. This chain's CDR3 is CASSLGRGTEYEQYF. CDR3 DNA: TGTGCCAGCAGCTTAGGAAGGGGGACGGAATACGAGCAGTACTTC.

In this sample, this clone turned up once. The V call is TRBV2, the J call TRBJ1-1, with 7 bases aligning to TRBD1. There are 12 residues in the CDR3. Trimming took 8 bases from V and 1 from J; bases not matched to a gene: 1. In germline, CDR1 is SNHLY, CDR2 FYNNEI. The CDR3 protein is CASDRENTEAFF. CDR3 DNA: TGTGCCAGCGACAGGGAGAACACTGAAGCTTTCTTT.

The chain links TRBV5-6 to TRBJ1-5; no reliable D call. CDR1 SGHDT and CDR2 YYEEEE come from the germline V gene. Deletions cut 7 bases from V and 0 bases from J, with 17 bases between. The CDR3 totals 16 residues. The CDR3 loop is CASSLNGGYSNQPQHF. In DNA form, the CDR3 reads TGTGCCAGCTCACTCAATGGAGGTTATAGCAATCAGCCCCAGCATTTT.

The DNA of the CDR3 is TGTGCCAGCAGTTTGGGACGGAGCGATGGCTACACCTTC. Its protein is CASSLGRSDGYTF. The chain joins TRBV27 to TRBJ1-2, with D perhaps TRBD1 (5 bases). The CDR3 extends over 13 amino acids. CDR1 is MNHEY, CDR2 SMNVEV, per germline (reference sequence). Deletions cut 3 bases from V and 6 bases from J, with 11 bases between.

The V call is TRBV7-9, the J call TRBJ2-1, with unresolved D. The V gene lost 2 bases and the J gene lost 10 bases, with 15 bases spanning the gap. Germline CDR1 and CDR2: SEHNR and FQNEAQ (reference sequence). CDR3 length equals 14 residues. In nucleotides, the CDR3 is TGTGCCAGCAGCTTAAGAGCGAGTTTATGGGAGCAGTTCTTC. This gives the protein CASSLRASLWEQFF. Supplemented by reference TRBV7-9 and TRBJ2-1, the full variable domain reads DTGVSQNPRHKITKRGQNVTFRCDPISEHNRLYWYRQTLGQGPEFLTYFQNEAQLEKSRLLSDRFSAERPKGSFSTLEIQRTEQGDSAMYLCASSLRASLWEQFFGPGTRLTVL.

The V gene is TRBV7-3, the J gene TRBJ2-7, with 9 bases identical to TRBD1. The CDR3 covers 15 residues. CDR1 SGHTA and CDR2 FQGTGA come from the germline V gene. Germline trimming cut 3 bases from V and 0 bases from J; bases unmatched to any gene: 3. This CDR3 reads CASSLTGGSSYEQYF. The DNA of the CDR3 is TGTGCCAGCAGCTTGACAGGGGGGAGCTCCTACGAGCAGTACTTC.

This rearrangement joins TRBV28 to TRBJ2-7; the D is unclear. The CDR3 has 13 amino acids. Germline CDR1 and CDR2: MDHEN and SYDVKM. V lost 2 bases and J 3 bases, leaving 8 bases between the germline ends. The DNA of the CDR3 is TGTGCCAGCAGTTTACCCTCGTACTACGAGCAGTACTTC. It codes for CASSLPSYYEQYF.

The rearrangement uses TRBV2 and TRBJ1-2, with unresolved D. V was pared by 4 bases and J by 4 bases, with 19 bases between. The germline gives CDR1 SNHLY, CDR2 FYNNEI. The CDR3 length is 16 residues. The CDR3 loop is CASSGGRSGLGYGYTF. The CDR3 coding sequence is TGTGCCAGCAGTGGGGGTCGGTCGGGTCTAGGCTATGGCTACACCTTC.

The V call is TRBV12-3 or TRBV12-4, the J call TRBJ1-1; no reliable D call. The ends were cut back, 7 bases at V and 7 bases at J, with 13 bases in the middle. This CDR3 region has 12 residues. CDR3 DNA sequence: TGTGCCAGCATCACCCGGATAGGTGAAGCTTTCTTT. It encodes CASITRIGEAFF.

CDR3 nucleotide sequence: TGTGCCTCCTGGAGTATGGGGAGACACGATGGCATGAACACTGAAGCTTTCTTT. Its protein product is CASWSMGRHDGMNTEAFF. This chain connects TRBV30 to TRBJ1-1; D uncertain. The CDR3 contains 18 residues. From germline, CDR1 is GTSNPN and CDR2 SVGIG (reference sequence). Trimming took 7 bases from V and 0 from J, leaving 27 bases between them. Full variable domain (missing parts from reference TRBV30 and TRBJ1-1): SQTIHQWPATLVQPVGSPLSLECTVEGTSNPNLYWYRQAAGRGLQLLFYSVGIGQISSEVPQNLSASRPQDRQFILSSKKLLLSDSGFYLCASWSMGRHDGMNTEAFFGQGTRLTVV.

The chain uses TRBV5-6 and TRBJ1-6, with D uncertain. Germline loops: CDR1 SGHDT, CDR2 YYEEEE. The CDR3 loop spans 13 amino acids. Trimming left V 1 base short and J 7 bases short, with 6 bases between. CDR3 bases: TGTGCCAGCAGCTTGCTCACCAATTCACCCCTCCACTTT. Translated: CASSLLTNSPLHF.

This chain uses TRBV4-3 with TRBJ2-3; perhaps D is TRBD1 or TRBD2 (5 bases each). Trimming stripped 6 bases from V and 8 bases from J, with 15 bases between. The CDR3 runs to 13 residues. Germline CDR1 is LGHNA and CDR2 is YSLEER. CDR3 region: CASSPGTLFTQYF. CDR3 DNA sequence: TGCGCCAGCAGTCCCGGGACGCTCTTTACGCAGTATTTT.